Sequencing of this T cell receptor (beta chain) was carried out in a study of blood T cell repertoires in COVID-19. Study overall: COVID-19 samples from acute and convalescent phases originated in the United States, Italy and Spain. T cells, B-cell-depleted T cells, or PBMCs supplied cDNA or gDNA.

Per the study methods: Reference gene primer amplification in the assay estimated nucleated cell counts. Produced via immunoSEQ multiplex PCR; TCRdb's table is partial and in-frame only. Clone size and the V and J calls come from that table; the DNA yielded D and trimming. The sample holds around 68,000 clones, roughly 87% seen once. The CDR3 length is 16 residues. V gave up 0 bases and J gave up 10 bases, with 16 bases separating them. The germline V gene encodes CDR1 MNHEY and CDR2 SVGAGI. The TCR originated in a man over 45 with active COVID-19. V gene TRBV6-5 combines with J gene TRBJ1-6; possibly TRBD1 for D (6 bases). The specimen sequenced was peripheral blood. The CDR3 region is CASSYSPRQGRSPLHF. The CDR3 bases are TGTGCCAGCAGTTACTCGCCTCGCCAGGGGAGATCACCCCTCCACTTT.